A selection of T cell receptor beta chains follows, all from one sample in a study of cytomegalovirus exposure and HLA in healthy donors. Libraries were prepared by immunoSEQ multiplex PCR; TCRdb keeps only in-frame clonotypes and omits some of them. Of about 68,000 clones listed, roughly 96% are singletons. The source material was PBMCs. Receptors originate from a man aged 18 to 29 in good health and CMV-seronegative. Each CDR3 is given with its conserved first and last residue. The D gene is left open where the match is weak. Expanded clones are given a class, and other clones once, few, many or no size at all.

D: .
V: TRBV28
J: TRBJ2-2
size: .
CDR3: CASSFVGGRSDGELFF
DNA: TGTGCCAGCAGTTTTGTCGGGGGGCGCAGTGACGGGGAGCTGTTTTTT

D: TRBD1
V: TRBV7-9
J: TRBJ2-7
size: .
CDR3: CASSITGENEQYF
DNA: TGTGCCAGCAGCATAACAGGGGAAAACGAGCAGTACTTC

D: .
V: TRBV4-1
J: TRBJ2-7
size: once
CDR3: CASSQGHGGRSYEQYF
DNA: TGCGCCAGCAGCCAAGGGCACGGGGGTAGGTCCTACGAGCAGTACTTC

D: TRBD1
V: TRBV27
J: TRBJ2-3
size: .
CDR3: CASSLTGDNTQYF
DNA: TGTGCCAGCAGCCTCACAGGGGATAATACGCAGTATTTT

D: .
V: TRBV11-2
J: TRBJ2-7
size: .
CDR3: CASSLGVSNYEQYF
DNA: TGTGCCAGCAGCTTGGGCGTATCAAACTACGAGCAGTACTTC

D: TRBD2
V: TRBV18
J: TRBJ2-7
size: .
CDR3: CASSPALGLADSYEQYF
DNA: TGTGCCAGCTCACCAGCCCTGGGACTAGCGGACTCCTACGAGCAGTACTTC

D: TRBD2
V: TRBV9
J: TRBJ2-1
size: .
CDR3: CASSVGTRGNEQFF
DNA: TGTGCCAGCAGCGTAGGGACTAGAGGCAATGAGCAGTTCTTC

D: .
V: TRBV5-4
J: TRBJ1-2
size: .
CDR3: CASSLAEIRNYGYTF
DNA: TGTGCCAGCAGCTTGGCCGAAATCAGAAACTATGGCTACACCTTC

D: .
V: TRBV6-4
J: TRBJ1-6
size: once
CDR3: CASSGRGDNSPLHF
DNA: TGTGCCAGCAGTGGGCGGGGAGATAATTCACCCCTCCACTTT

D: TRBD1
V: TRBV2
J: TRBJ2-1
size: .
CDR3: CASKLRDSLYNEQFF
DNA: TGTGCCAGCAAGCTCCGGGACAGCCTTTACAATGAGCAGTTCTTC

D: .
V: TRBV19
J: TRBJ1-2
size: .
CDR3: CASSIVGRAAQHYTF
DNA: TGTGCCAGTAGTATAGTGGGCAGAGCTGCCCAACACTACACCTTC

D: .
V: TRBV20-1
J: TRBJ1-2
size: once
CDR3: CSARVMGGYTF
DNA: TGCAGTGCTAGAGTAATGGGCGGCTACACCTTC

D: TRBD2
V: TRBV6-1
J: TRBJ2-1
size: .
CDR3: CASTRTSGIYEQFF
DNA: TGTGCCAGCACTCGGACTAGCGGGATATATGAGCAGTTCTTC

D: TRBD1
V: TRBV19
J: TRBJ1-1
size: .
CDR3: CASRRQGGNTEAFF
DNA: TGTGCCAGTAGGAGACAGGGGGGGAACACTGAAGCTTTCTTT

D: .
V: TRBV6-5
J: TRBJ1-1
size: .
CDR3: CATGELDTEAFF
DNA: TGTGCCACAGGGGAGCTGGACACTGAAGCTTTCTTT

D: TRBD2
V: TRBV2
J: TRBJ2-1
size: .
CDR3: CASRAGTSGSGRFF
DNA: TGTGCCAGCAGAGCCGGGACTAGCGGGAGTGGGCGGTTCTTC

D: TRBD1
V: TRBV19
J: TRBJ2-5
size: .
CDR3: CASGQGALRSQETQYF
DNA: TGTGCCAGCGGACAGGGGGCATTGCGTAGTCAAGAGACCCAGTACTTC

D: TRBD1
V: TRBV29-1
J: TRBJ2-5
size: .
CDR3: CSVAQGAGETQYF
DNA: TGCAGCGTTGCCCAGGGGGCTGGAGAGACCCAGTACTTC

D: TRBD1
V: TRBV7-9
J: TRBJ1-2
size: .
CDR3: CASSFPGGRGYTF
DNA: TGTGCCAGCAGCTTTCCAGGGGGAAGAGGCTACACCTTC

D: .
V: TRBV2
J: TRBJ1-2
size: .
CDR3: CASSAGFLNYGYTF
DNA: TGTGCCAGCAGTGCAGGTTTTTTGAACTATGGCTACACCTTC

D: .
V: TRBV28
J: TRBJ1-1
size: .
CDR3: CASSSLPGAKSTEAFF
DNA: TGTGCCAGCAGTAGCCTCCCAGGGGCGAAGAGCACTGAAGCTTTCTTT

D: TRBD2
V: TRBV7-6
J: TRBJ2-2
size: .
CDR3: CASSATGTSGSTGELFF
DNA: TGTGCCAGCAGCGCCACCGGGACTAGCGGGAGTACCGGGGAGCTGTTTTTT

D: .
V: TRBV5-1
J: TRBJ2-3
size: .
CDR3: CASSFPGHLTDTQYF
DNA: TGCGCCAGCAGCTTTCCGGGACACCTCACAGATACGCAGTATTTT

D: .
V: TRBV5-4
J: TRBJ1-2
size: .
CDR3: CASSFGPSQYTF
DNA: TGTGCCAGCAGCTTTGGGCCCAGTCAGTACACCTTC

D: TRBD1
V: TRBV27
J: TRBJ2-7
size: once
CDR3: CASSSRRWVDGQGVYEQYF
DNA: TGTGCCAGCAGTTCACGACGGTGGGTCGACGGACAGGGAGTGTACGAGCAGTACTTC

D: TRBD2
V: TRBV18
J: TRBJ2-5
size: .
CDR3: CASSPQAGPETQYF
DNA: TGTGCCAGCTCACCGCAAGCGGGGCCAGAGACCCAGTACTTC

D: TRBD1
V: TRBV7-9
J: TRBJ1-1
size: .
CDR3: CASSWRAGGTEAFF
DNA: TGTGCCAGCAGCTGGAGGGCAGGGGGGACTGAAGCTTTCTTT

D: .
V: TRBV18
J: TRBJ1-1
size: .
CDR3: CASSQGADTEAFF
DNA: TGTGCCAGCTCACAAGGAGCGGACACTGAAGCTTTCTTT

D: .
V: TRBV2
J: TRBJ1-5
size: .
CDR3: CASSGEADPQHF
DNA: TGTGCCAGCAGTGGGGAGGCGGACCCCCAGCATTTT

D: TRBD2
V: TRBV19
J: TRBJ2-5
size: once
CDR3: CASSILVLGEGGETQYF
DNA: TGTGCCAGTAGTATACTCGTATTGGGGGAGGGCGGAGAGACCCAGTACTTC

D: .
V: TRBV18
J: TRBJ1-1
size: .
CDR3: CASSSLDIIVTEAFF
DNA: TGTGCCAGCTCATCTTTGGACATCATCGTCACTGAAGCTTTCTTT

D: .
V: TRBV2
J: TRBJ2-7
size: .
CDR3: CASRTGPRQYF
DNA: TGTGCCAGCAGGACAGGCCCGCGACAGTACTTC

D: TRBD1
V: TRBV27
J: TRBJ2-1
size: .
CDR3: CASSSIQGPPYNEQFF
DNA: TGTGCCAGCAGTTCAATACAGGGGCCCCCCTACAATGAGCAGTTCTTC

D: TRBD1
V: TRBV28
J: TRBJ1-2
size: .
CDR3: CASSSGQGAHGYTF
DNA: TGTGCCAGCAGTTCGGGACAGGGGGCGCATGGCTACACCTTC

D: .
V: TRBV4-1
J: TRBJ1-1
size: .
CDR3: CASSRTGNTEAFF
DNA: TGCGCCAGCAGCCGAACAGGGAACACTGAAGCTTTCTTT

D: .
V: TRBV5-6
J: TRBJ2-7
size: .
CDR3: CASSLVAGQYEQYF
DNA: TGTGCCAGCAGCTTGGTGGCGGGGCAGTACGAGCAGTACTTC

D: TRBD2
V: TRBV9
J: TRBJ2-2
size: .
CDR3: CASSASGRANTGELFF
DNA: TGTGCCAGCAGCGCTAGCGGGAGGGCGAACACCGGGGAGCTGTTTTTT

D: TRBD1
V: TRBV18
J: TRBJ2-5
size: .
CDR3: CASSPGTAQETQYF
DNA: TGTGCCAGCTCACCGGGGACAGCTCAAGAGACCCAGTACTTC

D: .
V: TRBV6-5
J: TRBJ1-3
size: .
CDR3: CASSYSGYGNTIYF
DNA: TGTGCCAGCAGTTACTCGGGCTACGGAAACACCATATATTTT

D: TRBD2
V: TRBV4-2
J: TRBJ2-7
size: few
CDR3: CASSQGTSGMYEQYF
DNA: TGTGCCAGCAGCCAAGGGACTAGCGGGATGTACGAGCAGTACTTC

D: TRBD2
V: TRBV12-5
J: TRBJ2-2
size: .
CDR3: CASGLVGRVGTGELFF
DNA: TGTGCTAGTGGTTTGGTAGGGAGGGTTGGGACCGGGGAGCTGTTTTTT

D: TRBD1
V: TRBV7-9
J: TRBJ1-5
size: .
CDR3: CASSPTGSNQPQHF
DNA: TGTGCCAGCAGCCCGACAGGGAGCAATCAGCCCCAGCATTTT

D: .
V: TRBV2
J: TRBJ1-1
size: .
CDR3: CASSDDTEAFF
DNA: TGTGCCAGCAGTGACGACACTGAAGCTTTCTTT

D: TRBD1
V: TRBV5-3
J: TRBJ1-6
size: .
CDR3: CARSGQGASPLHF
DNA: TGTGCCAGAAGTGGACAGGGGGCTTCACCCCTCCACTTT

D: .
V: TRBV5-4
J: TRBJ1-3
size: .
CDR3: CAIGPGTLGNTIYF
DNA: TGTGCCATCGGACCCGGGACTCTTGGAAACACCATATATTTT

D: TRBD1
V: TRBV19
J: TRBJ1-2
size: .
CDR3: CASSMTRTGDYGYTF
DNA: TGTGCCAGTAGTATGACCCGGACAGGGGATTATGGCTACACCTTC

D: TRBD1
V: TRBV4-1
J: TRBJ1-1
size: .
CDR3: CASSWRTGNTEAFF
DNA: TGCGCCAGCAGCTGGAGGACAGGGAACACTGAAGCTTTCTTT

D: .
V: TRBV6-1
J: TRBJ1-1
size: .
CDR3: CASSEVADEAFF
DNA: TGTGCCAGCAGTGAGGTGGCTGATGAAGCTTTCTTT

D: .
V: TRBV19
J: TRBJ2-6
size: once
CDR3: CASSRARESSGANVLTF
DNA: TGTGCCAGTAGTAGGGCCAGAGAAAGCTCTGGGGCCAACGTCCTGACTTTC

D: TRBD2
V: TRBV4-1
J: TRBJ2-7
size: .
CDR3: CASSQDPAGLYEQYF
DNA: TGCGCCAGCAGCCAAGATCCAGCGGGGCTCTACGAGCAGTACTTC

D: .
V: TRBV7-2
J: TRBJ2-1
size: .
CDR3: CASSLAAGRRNEQFF
DNA: TGTGCCAGCAGCTTAGCGGCGGGACGTAGAAATGAGCAGTTCTTC

D: TRBD1
V: TRBV19
J: TRBJ1-1
size: .
CDR3: CASSKGDRGRAFF
DNA: TGTGCCAGTTCCAAGGGGGACAGGGGAAGAGCTTTCTTT

D: TRBD2
V: TRBV19
J: TRBJ2-5
size: .
CDR3: CASNPGTSPRLAQYF
DNA: TGTGCCAGTAATCCGGGGACTAGCCCCCGCTTAGCCCAGTACTTC

D: TRBD2
V: TRBV5-1
J: TRBJ2-5
size: .
CDR3: CASSFGTSRQETQYF
DNA: TGCGCCAGCAGCTTCGGGACTAGCCGACAAGAGACCCAGTACTTC

D: .
V: TRBV15
J: TRBJ2-7
size: .
CDR3: CATSREGDSYEQYF
DNA: TGTGCCACCAGCAGAGAGGGAGATTCCTACGAGCAGTACTTC

D: .
V: TRBV28
J: TRBJ1-5
size: once
CDR3: CASSIAQPQHF
DNA: TGTGCCAGCAGTATAGCACAGCCCCAGCATTTT

D: .
V: TRBV2
J: TRBJ1-6
size: .
CDR3: CASSRSPGPSNNSPLHF
DNA: TGTGCCAGCAGTCGAAGCCCCGGGCCTAGCAATAATTCACCCCTCCACTTT

D: TRBD1
V: TRBV5-1
J: TRBJ2-7
size: .
CDR3: CASSSGTGPWEQYF
DNA: TGCGCCAGCAGCTCCGGGACAGGGCCTTGGGAGCAGTACTTC

D: TRBD1
V: TRBV5-1
J: TRBJ1-2
size: .
CDR3: CASSLHQGDVDGYTF
DNA: TGCGCCAGCAGCTTGCACCAGGGGGACGTTGATGGCTACACCTTC